This T cell receptor beta chain appears in the sequencing data of a study of regulatory T cells in long-lasting Graves disease (dated by TCRdb to about 2021). About the investigation overall: To count as having persistent Graves' disease, a patient had to have received antithyroid drug treatment for over 5 years with TSH receptor autoantibodies remaining persistently positive. Patients with persistent Graves' disease were compared with patients with newly diagnosed Graves' disease using TCR sequencing and RNA sequencing of peripheral blood. The study was conducted in China and was registered as a clinical trial. A total of some 35 samples underwent TCR sequencing, from 13 patients with persistent Graves' disease and some 20 patients with newly diagnosed Graves' disease. Antithyroid drugs had been taken for 8.5 to 11 years on average by persistent Graves' disease patients in the clinical cohort.

In light of the paper, this sample's time point label describes: persistent/refractory GD, antithyroid drugs over 5 years with positive TRAb. For both TCR sequencing and RNA sequencing, RNA was extracted from PBMCs in TRIzol. Graves' disease was diagnosed according to American Thyroid Association guidelines. Recruitment of patients was carried out at an endocrinology department in Xi'an, China. Each patient gave around 9.2 milliliters of peripheral blood, collected in an EDTA anticoagulant tube. Ficoll Paque Plus density gradient separation was used to isolate PBMCs, and no additional T cell sorting was done. RNA quality was checked with an Agilent 2100 Bioanalyzer and agarose gel, and concentration with a NanoDrop 2000. In the germline V gene, CDR1 corresponds to MNHNS and CDR2 to SASEGT. Including cysteine and phenylalanine, the CDR3 has 13 amino acids. Solely the CDR3 DNA is kept, with 39 bases framed from the first base. Trimming takes 8 bases off V and 1 base off J; junction bases not matched to a gene: 4.

Findings and caveats that apply to the study as a whole: Sequencing and analysis were limited to the TCR beta chain. Persistent disease showed preferential use of TRBV28, TRBJ1-2 and TRBJ2-5, whereas newly diagnosed disease favored TRBV20-1 and TRBJ2-1. Patients with persistent disease shared more public clonotypes (over 2,500) than newly diagnosed patients did (around 930). Compared with newly diagnosed patients, patients with persistent Graves' disease had lower TCR Shannon entropy and fewer highly expanded clones, which suggests clonal expansion. The authors acknowledged the small sample size as a limitation that may reduce accuracy. Because the primary lesion, thyroid tissue, could not be accessed, the study looked at peripheral blood alone.

Library generation was performed with multiplex PCR. TCRdb lists the instrument as Illumina HiSeq 4000. iRepertoire HTBI primers and Arm-PCR amplification of CDR3 regions were used to construct TCR beta libraries. Gel purification was performed on PCR products prior to sequencing. In the source study's methods: Gene usage analysis of CDR3 amino acid clonotypes used the approximately 56 TRBV and about 13 TRBJ segments found across samples. COPE and FqMerger were used to merge filtered high-quality paired reads into contigs. BLAST was used to align contigs to the IMGT TRBV, TRBD and TRBJ reference genes, and CDR3 was defined following IMGT. Highly expanded clones were defined as clonotypes with a frequency above 0.1%. Shannon entropy was used to measure repertoire diversity, and the Gini coefficient was used to measure V-J evenness. A clonotype found in more than one individual was treated as public. TCRdb trimmed the raw reads at Q25, called clones with MiXCR and kept productive beta chains. Rows merge per CDR3 protein into single entries with the most common DNA and genes. The V and J calls follow TCRdb's processing rather than the paper's. The sample data list more than 300,000 distinct CDR3 sequences, and 20% to 25% of these were observed just once. The ten largest account for approximately 30% of the sample.

About this clonotype itself: This receptor's antigen is unknown. Base qualities are missing; no much larger clone stands one base away.

The specimen comprised peripheral blood mononuclear cells (PBMCs), sampled when the disease was refractory, from a patient treated with antithyroid drugs. The rearranged chain carries TRBV6-1 and TRBJ2-7; the central 8 bases match TRBD2. The clonotype was recovered from a middle-aged woman with Graves disease. Donor details come from another sample of the same person, matched by shared clones. The nucleotide sequence reads TGTGCCAGCGGTCAGCGGGAGTCCTACGAGCAGTACTTC. Its protein product is CASGQRESYEQYF.